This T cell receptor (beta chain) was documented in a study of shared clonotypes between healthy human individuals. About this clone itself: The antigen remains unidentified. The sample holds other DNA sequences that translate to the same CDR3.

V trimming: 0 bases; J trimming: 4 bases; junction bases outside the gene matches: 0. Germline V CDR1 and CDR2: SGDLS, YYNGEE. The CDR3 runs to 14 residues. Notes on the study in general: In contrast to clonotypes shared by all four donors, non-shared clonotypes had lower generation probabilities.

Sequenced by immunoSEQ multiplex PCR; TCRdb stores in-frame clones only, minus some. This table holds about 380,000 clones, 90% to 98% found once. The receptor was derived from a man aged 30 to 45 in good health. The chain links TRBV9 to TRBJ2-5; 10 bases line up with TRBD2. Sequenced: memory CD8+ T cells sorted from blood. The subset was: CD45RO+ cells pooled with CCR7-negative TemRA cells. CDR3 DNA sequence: TGTGCCAGCAGCGTAGGACTAGCGGGAGAGACCCAGTACTTC. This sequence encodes CASSVGLAGETQYF.